Each of the 2 T cell receptor beta chains below was sequenced from the same sample in a study of T cell clonotyping in hematopoietic cell transplantation. Data came from immunoSEQ multiplex PCR; TCRdb stores just in-frame clones and leaves some out. Of roughly 38,000 clones detected, approximately 89% appear once; the ten largest clones hold under 2.5%. The sample consisted of peripheral blood mononuclear cells. The receptors come from a woman in her thirties or forties in good health. Some clones in this sample may be carry-over from other donors' samples.

This clone has only a few counts. The V and J genes are TRBV5-1 and TRBJ2-1; TRBD1 or TRBD2 may be the D gene (6 bases each). The CDR3 runs to 14 residues. The germline V gene has CDR1 SGHRS and CDR2 YFSETQ. V was clipped by 3 bases and J by 5 bases, with 12 bases between them. In nucleotides, the CDR3 is TGCGCCAGCAGCTGGGGGGCAGGGAACAATGAGCAGTTCTTC. This sequence encodes CASSWGAGNNEQFF.

The chain joins TRBV29-1 to TRBJ1-5; no clear D gene. Deletions cut 5 bases from V and 0 bases from J, with 11 bases between. The CDR3 length is 14 residues. The germline V gene encodes CDR1 SQVTM and CDR2 ANQGSEA. CDR3: CSVSEPDSNQPQHF. CDR3 nucleotide sequence: TGCAGCGTTAGCGAGCCAGATAGCAATCAGCCCCAGCATTTT.